The T cell receptor beta chain described here comes from a study of cytotoxic CD8 clonotypes in ibrutinib-treated CLL. About the research overall: The cohort had about a dozen relapsed/refractory and roughly 15 treatment-naive patients, 17 to 18 IGHV unmutated. Following a median roughly 13 months of treatment, with a range of 6 to 36, response samples were taken. Mean values per sample were 255,043 productive templates and 94,082 productive rearrangements.

Whole-study findings and limits: Clonality went up at ibrutinib response and then declined back toward baseline at progression.

Deletions cut 4 bases from V and 5 bases from J, with 11 bases between. The V gene's germline CDR1 is LNHNV and CDR2 YYDKDF (reference sequence). This CDR3 has 13 residues. With respect to this clone: Its specificity is unknown.

Sequencing was performed with immunoSEQ multiplex PCR; in TCRdb, only in-frame clones are kept and a portion is missing. The profile shows over 70,000 clones, about 76% of them singletons. This TCR was recovered from a human donor with chronic lymphocytic leukemia. The chain uses TRBV15 and TRBJ1-2; D gene uncertain. This specimen was PBMCs, taken after 12 months of ibrutinib treatment. Written as DNA, the CDR3 is TGTGCCACCAGCAAGGCCCGGCGGTATGGCTACACCTTC. Protein product: CATSKARRYGYTF.